This TCR beta chain was found in a study of Ad26.COV2.S vaccination and SARS-CoV-2 variants. Overall study: Intramuscular Ad26.COV2.S doses were given once or twice, 56 days apart.

Overall study findings and caveats: Reported findings describe substantial breadth in spike-specific CD8+ and CD4+ T cell responses following vaccination.

This sample's treatment: 15 to 20 received Ad26.COV2.S at low or high dose, single or two shots; roughly five received placebo; per-sample allocation not given. Collection of the samples took place on day 63 after the first injection of vaccine or placebo. Sequencing was performed with immunoSEQ multiplex PCR; in TCRdb, only in-frame clones are kept and a portion is missing. The data contain roughly 300,000 clones, less than 90% of them singletons. A note on this clone: The antigen remains undetermined.

The sequence was collected from a person aged 18-60 years who received the Ad26.COV2.S COVID-19 vaccine or a placebo. Sample: peripheral blood, taken in a trial of Ad26.COV2.S vaccine versus placebo.

The DNA for the CDR3 is TGTGCCAGTAATCAGCGGGGGGGGCCGGAGACCCAGTACTTC. This encodes CASNQRGGPETQYF. The chain employs TRBV19 and TRBJ2-5; 10 bases are a match to TRBD2. From germline, CDR1 is LNHDA and CDR2 SQIVND (reference sequence). This CDR3 has 14 residues. J gave up 5 bases and V 7 bases, and 7 bases lay outside the gene matches.